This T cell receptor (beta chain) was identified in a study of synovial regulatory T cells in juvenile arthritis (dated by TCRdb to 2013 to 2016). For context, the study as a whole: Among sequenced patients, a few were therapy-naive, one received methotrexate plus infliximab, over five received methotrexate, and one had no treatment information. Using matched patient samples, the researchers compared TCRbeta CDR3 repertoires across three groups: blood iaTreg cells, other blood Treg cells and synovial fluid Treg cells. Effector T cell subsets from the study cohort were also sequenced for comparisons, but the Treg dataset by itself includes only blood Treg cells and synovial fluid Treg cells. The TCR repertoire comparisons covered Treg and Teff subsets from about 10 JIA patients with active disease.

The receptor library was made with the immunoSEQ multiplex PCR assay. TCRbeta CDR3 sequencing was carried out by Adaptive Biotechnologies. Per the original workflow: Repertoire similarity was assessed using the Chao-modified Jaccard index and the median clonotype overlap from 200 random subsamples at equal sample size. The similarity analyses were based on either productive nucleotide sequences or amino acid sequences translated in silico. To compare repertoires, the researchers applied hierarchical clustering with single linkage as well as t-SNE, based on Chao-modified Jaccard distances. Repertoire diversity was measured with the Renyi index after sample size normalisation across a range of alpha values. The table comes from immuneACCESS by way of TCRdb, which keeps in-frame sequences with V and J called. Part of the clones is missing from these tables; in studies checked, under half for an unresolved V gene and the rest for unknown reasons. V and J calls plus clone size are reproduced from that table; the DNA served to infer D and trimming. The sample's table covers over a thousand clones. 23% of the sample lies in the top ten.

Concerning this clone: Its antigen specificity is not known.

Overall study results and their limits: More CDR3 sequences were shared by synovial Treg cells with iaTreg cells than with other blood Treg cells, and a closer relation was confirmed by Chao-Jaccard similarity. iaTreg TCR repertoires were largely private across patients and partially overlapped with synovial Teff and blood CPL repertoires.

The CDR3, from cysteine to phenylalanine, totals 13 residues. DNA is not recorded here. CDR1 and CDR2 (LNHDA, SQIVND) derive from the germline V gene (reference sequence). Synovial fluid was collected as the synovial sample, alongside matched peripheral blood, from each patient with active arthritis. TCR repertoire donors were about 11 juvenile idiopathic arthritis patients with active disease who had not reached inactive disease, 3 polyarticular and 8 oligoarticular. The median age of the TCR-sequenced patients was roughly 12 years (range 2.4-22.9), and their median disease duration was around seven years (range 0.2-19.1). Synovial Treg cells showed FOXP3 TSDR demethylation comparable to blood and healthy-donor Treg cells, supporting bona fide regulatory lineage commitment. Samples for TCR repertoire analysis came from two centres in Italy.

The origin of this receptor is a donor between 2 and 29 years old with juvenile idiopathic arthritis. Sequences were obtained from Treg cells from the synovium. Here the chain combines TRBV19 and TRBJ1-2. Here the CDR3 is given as CASRGVVRGGYTF.